This TCR beta chain was identified in a study of vaccination effects on CD4 cells after COVID-19. Study context: It was a median of 72 days after the second dose that post-vaccine samples were obtained.

Profiling relied on immunoSEQ multiplex PCR, and the TCRdb table lists in-frame clones only, not all of them. This sample carries tens of thousands of clones, around 70% of them seen once, and the ten largest clones take 12%. Germline V CDR1 and CDR2: SGHAT, FQNNGV. V shed 0 bases and J shed 9 bases, with 6 bases lying between them. This CDR3 contains 13 residues. Viral peptide pools were used in the ViraFEST assay to expand antigen-specific CD4+ T cells, and sequencing came afterward. At the end of 10 days of culture, CD4+ T cells were isolated. Participants were given two doses of BNT162b2 or mRNA-1273 vaccine. On both days 3 and 7, half of the culture medium was replaced with IL-2 medium. About this clone: Its antigen is undetermined.

The V and J genes are TRBV11-2 and TRBJ2-6; the D is unclear. The clonotype comes from a human donor who received a COVID-19 vaccine. Sequencing was performed on CD4+ T cells from PBMCs cultured with HCoV-229E spike peptides, taken after COVID-19 vaccination. This CDR3 is CASSLDTGNVLTF. The CDR3, as DNA: TGTGCCAGCAGCTTAGATACGGGCAACGTCCTGACTTTC.